This TCR beta chain was sequenced during a study of identical twins. Every sampled donor was Caucasian and healthy. TCRdb used MiXCR to reprocess the 5' RACE reads, holding one entry per CDR3 protein. The data hold approximately 220,000 distinct CDR3 sequences, with approximately 7.8% observed a single time. V dropped 1 base and J dropped 7 bases, with 11 bases sitting between them. This CDR3 is 13 amino acids long. Germline V CDR1 and CDR2: SGHAT, FQNNGV. This clonotype was counted ten times or more. Its antigen is undetermined. Study outcomes and limitations: In drawing conclusions, the study used cross-sectional statistical analysis and did not follow the same donors. Models underestimated how often monozygotic twins shared out-of-frame TCR alpha. Cord blood beta clonotypes that were abundant carried fewer insertions, and memory repertoires showed no such trend.

These data are also associated with another study on yellow fever vaccine responses in identical twins.

This chain uses TRBV11-2 with TRBJ2-7, with D possibly TRBD2 on 5 matching bases. The sequenced sample was CD8+ T cells sorted from blood. The sequence derives from a woman younger than 35 in good health. CDR3 amino acids: CASSLARAREQYF. The CDR3 DNA follows: TGTGCCAGCAGCTTAGCGAGGGCTAGAGAGCAGTACTTC.